This T cell receptor beta chain was observed in a study of molecular identifiers for immune sequencing clone quantification. TCRdb independently ran MiXCR on the PCR reads; one entry per CDR3 protein. The sample lists more than 450,000 distinct CDR3 sequences, around 23% occurring once. Trimming cost V 2 bases and J 9 bases, with 8 bases left between them. CDR1 is GTSNPN, CDR2 SVGIG, per germline (reference sequence). This CDR3 is built from 11 residues. This clonotype was seen many times. The genes are TRBV30 and TRBJ2-1, with D unresolved. Sequenced sample: naive CD8+ T cells from blood, with Jurkat cell RNA spiked in. Specified subset: FACS-sorted CD8+CD4-CCR7+CD45RA+ naive T cells. The sequence was collected from a human donor in good health. Some libraries in this study had Jurkat cell RNA spiked in. The chain's CDR3 is CAWSFTGEQFF. The CDR3, as DNA: TGTGCCTGGAGTTTTACGGGTGAGCAGTTCTTC.